Below are 28 T cell receptor beta chains sequenced from a single sample in a study of T cell repertoires in aging, cancer and after chemotherapy. Rearranged V-D-J TRB sequences were amplified with a mixed TRB-A/B primer pool. Using its own MiXCR run on the multiplex PCR reads, TCRdb lists one record per CDR3 protein. The sample consists of about 1,200 distinct CDR3 sequences, roughly 25% of them appearing once. Amplification of TCR beta used genomic DNA extracted from peripheral blood. Material: blood. These receptor sequences come from a human donor with a solid tumor. The donor label of this sample is uncertain.

A few counts support this clonotype. The chain is built from TRBV20-1 and TRBJ2-3; tentatively, D is TRBD2 (6 bases). The germline CDR1 and CDR2 sequences are DFQATT and SNEGSKA (reference sequence). The CDR3 consists of 14 residues. The ends were cut back, 6 bases at V and 4 bases at J, with 17 bases in the middle. CDR3 bases: TGCAGTGCGAACGACGGGAGTGCAGCAGATACGCAGTATTTT. It is translated as CSANDGSAADTQYF.

This chain links TRBV7-2 with TRBJ1-5; D perhaps matches TRBD1 (5 bases). The V end lost 7 bases, the J end lost 6 bases, and 16 bases lay between the germline ends. CDR3 length: 14 residues. The germline CDR1 and CDR2 sequences are SGHTA and FQGNSA. The CDR3 DNA sequence: TGTGCCAGCATTGACATCAGGGTAGGTCAGCCCCAGCATTTT. The encoded protein is CASIDIRVGQPQHF.

V and J are TRBV20-1 and TRBJ2-2; 12 positions agree with TRBD2. V lost 0 bases to trimming and J lost 1 base; unmatched junction nucleotides: 15. The CDR3 is 21 amino acids. Germline-derived CDR1 and CDR2 are DFQATT and SNEGSKA (reference sequence). The CDR3 reads CSARDRSTSGRLGWNTGELFF. CDR3 DNA sequence: TGCAGTGCTAGAGATCGGTCCACTAGCGGGAGGCTGGGTTGGAACACCGGGGAGCTGTTTTTT.

The V and J genes are TRBV5-1 and TRBJ1-4, with D possibly TRBD1 on 5 matching bases. This CDR3 has 15 amino acids. V dropped 0 bases and J dropped 5 bases, with 11 bases sitting between them. The V gene's germline CDR1 is SGHRS and CDR2 YFSETQ. The CDR3 spells CASSLAGAGNEKLFF. Here the CDR3 DNA reads TGCGCCAGCAGCTTGGCCGGGGCGGGGAATGAAAAACTGTTTTTT.

This clonotype was seen only a few times. The gene calls are TRBV11-3 and TRBJ2-2; D call uncertain. This CDR3 spans 14 amino acids. The germline V gene encodes CDR1 SGHNT and CDR2 YENEEA. The ends were cut back, 2 bases at V and 5 bases at J, with 9 bases in the middle. The CDR3 bases are TGTGCCAGCAGCTTACGATCGGCGACCGGGGAGCTGTTTTTT. Encoded protein: CASSLRSATGELFF.

This chain connects TRBV6-1 to TRBJ2-1; weak D call: TRBD2 (6 bases). Germline lookup yields CDR1 MNHNS and CDR2 SASEGT. This CDR3 contains 14 residues. V shed 5 bases and J shed 6 bases, with 14 bases lying between them. This chain's CDR3 is CASSSPGEVNEQFF. CDR3 sequence (DNA): TGTGCCAGCAGTTCGCCGGGGGAGGTCAATGAGCAGTTCTTC.

The sample holds a few counts of this clonotype. The chain couples TRBV7-2 to TRBJ1-2; possible D gene TRBD1, 6 bases. In germline, CDR1 is SGHTA, CDR2 FQGNSA. Trimming cost V 3 bases and J 5 bases, with 10 bases left between them. The CDR3 sequence is 13 residues long. CDR3 sequence reads: CASSLDSDYGYTF. CDR3 nucleotides: TGTGCCAGCAGCTTGGACAGCGATTATGGCTACACCTTC.

This clonotype was seen a few times. The CDR3 nucleotides read TGTGCCAGTAGTACCAACCGGGACCTCTATGGCTACACCTTC. Residues: CASSTNRDLYGYTF. This rearrangement joins TRBV19 to TRBJ1-2; D is perhaps TRBD1 (5 bases). CDR3 length equals 14 residues. The germline gives CDR1 LNHDA, CDR2 SQIVND (reference sequence). V was shortened by 4 bases and J by 4 bases, with 13 bases between the two germline ends.

By share of the sample, this clonotype is large. The rearrangement joins TRBV20-1 to TRBJ2-7, with D unclear. This CDR3 contains 13 residues. V dropped 3 bases and J dropped 2 bases, with 11 bases sitting between them. Germline lookup yields CDR1 DFQATT and CDR2 SNEGSKA (reference sequence). Here the CDR3 reads CSASDGPAYEQYF. CDR3 in DNA: TGCAGTGCTAGCGACGGACCCGCCTACGAGCAGTACTTC.

In regard to this clonotype: The junction and the germline gene differ at one end; a read error may be behind it. The V call is TRBV6-5, the J call TRBJ1-2, with D perhaps TRBD1 (6 bases). The CDR3 has 14 residues. Germline V gene lookup returns CDR1 MNHEY and CDR2 SVGAGI. This CDR3 reads CASSDTGLNYGYAF. CDR3 in DNA: TGTGCCAGCAGTGACACAGGGTTGAACTATGGCTACGCCTTC.

By sample share, this clonotype is large. The chain employs TRBV10-3 and TRBJ2-7; the match to TRBD2 covers 10 bases. The CDR3 has 13 amino acids. With V trimmed by 10 bases and J by 3 bases, 6 bases remained unmatched. From germline, CDR1 is ENHRY and CDR2 SYGVKD. Here the CDR3 reads CATQSGGGYEQYF. CDR3 sequence (DNA): TGTGCCACTCAAAGCGGGGGGGGCTACGAGCAGTACTTC.

The chain carries TRBV5-1 and TRBJ2-7; 7 nucleotides match TRBD1. J was trimmed by 3 bases and V by 3 bases; bases with no gene match: 6. Germline values: CDR1 SGHRS, CDR2 YFSETQ. CDR3 length: 14 residues. CDR3 protein: CASSWTGDGYEQYF. The CDR3 nucleotides are TGCGCCAGCAGCTGGACAGGAGATGGCTACGAGCAGTACTTC.

This clonotype is classed as large (0.1 to 1%). The chain couples TRBV6-5 to TRBJ1-3; 7 nucleotides agree with TRBD1. The trim removed 6 bases at V and 8 bases at J, leaving 4 bases unmatched. The germline V gene has CDR1 MNHEY and CDR2 SVGAGI. The CDR3 length is 12 residues. The CDR3 reads CASSKQGHTIYF. The CDR3 DNA reads as TGTGCCAGCAGCAAACAGGGGCACACCATATATTTT.

The chain couples TRBV20-1 to TRBJ1-5; 7 bases fit TRBD1. Trimming removed 5 bases from V and 1 base from J; junction bases left unmatched: 8. Per germline, CDR1 DFQATT and CDR2 SNEGSKA (reference sequence). CDR3 length equals 15 residues. CDR3 sequence: CSAGPGTASNQPQHF. The CDR3 DNA is TGCAGTGCTGGACCCGGGACAGCCAGCAATCAGCCCCAGCATTTT.

This clonotype was seen more than once but under ten times. The rearrangement uses TRBV6-5 and TRBJ2-5; the match to TRBD1 covers 7 bases. Germline V lookup: CDR1 MNHEY, CDR2 SVGAGI. V lost 5 bases and J lost 4; bases outside the gene matches: 10. This CDR3 region has 15 residues. This CDR3 is CASSETPTGAETQYF. The CDR3, as DNA: TGTGCCAGCAGTGAAACACCTACAGGGGCAGAGACCCAGTACTTC.

V gene TRBV6-5 combines with J gene TRBJ1-2, with D possibly matching TRBD1 (6 bases). V was shortened by 5 bases and J by 2 bases, with 12 bases between the two germline ends. Germline V gives CDR1 MNHEY, CDR2 SVGAGI. The CDR3 is made up of 14 amino acids. The CDR3, as DNA: TGTGCCAGCAGTGACACAGGGTTGAACTATGGCTACACCTTC. It yields the protein CASSDTGLNYGYTF.

By share, this clonotype ranks as large (0.1 to 1%). The chain combines TRBV29-1 with TRBJ1-1; weak D call: TRBD1 (6 bases). The CDR3 runs to 14 residues. The V and J ends lost 3 bases and 2 bases respectively, with 13 bases between them. The germline V gene encodes CDR1 SQVTM and CDR2 ANQGSEA. The CDR3 DNA reads as TGCAGCGTTGACGCCCGGGACAAAAACACTGAAGCTTTCTTT. Translated: CSVDARDKNTEAFF.

In its sample, this clonotype was seen once. This rearrangement joins TRBV7-2 to TRBJ2-3; a possible D gene is TRBD1 (6 bases). The CDR3 spans 16 residues. Deletions cut 6 bases from V and 1 base from J, with 17 bases between. CDR1 SGHTA and CDR2 FQGNSA come from the germline V gene. In DNA form, the CDR3 reads TGTGCCAGCAGAGATGGGCAGGGGTCGCGCACAGATACGCAGTATTTT. This codes for CASRDGQGSRTDTQYF.

This chain uses TRBV11-1 with TRBJ2-5; perhaps TRBD2 as D (6 bases). The ends were cut back, 1 base at V and 5 bases at J, with 14 bases in the middle. The CDR3 totals 15 residues. Per the germline V gene, CDR1 is SGHAT and CDR2 is FQDESV (reference sequence). The CDR3 nucleotides read TGTGCCAGCAGCTTAGATCCTGTCCTAGCGGAGACCCAGTACTTC. Translating it yields CASSLDPVLAETQYF.

In its sample, this clonotype ranks as large (0.1 to 1%). The genes are TRBV27 and TRBJ2-7; D might be TRBD2 (5 bases). CDR3 length equals 14 residues. Germline assignment: CDR1 MNHEY and CDR2 SMNVEV (reference sequence). The V gene lost 3 bases and the J gene lost 2 bases, with 11 bases spanning the gap. CDR3 bases: TGTGCCAGCAGTTTCGTGGCGGGCACCTACGAGCAGTACTTC. Encoded protein: CASSFVAGTYEQYF.

V and J are TRBV6-1 and TRBJ1-2; maybe TRBD1 (5 bases). CDR1 is MNHNS, CDR2 SASEGT, per germline. Deletions cut 1 base from V and 4 bases from J, with 7 bases between. This CDR3 has 13 amino acids. The CDR3 protein is CASSEGGSYGYTF. In DNA, the CDR3 is TGTGCCAGCAGTGAAGGGGGGTCCTATGGCTACACCTTC.

This clonotype was counted once. Possible read error: a much larger clone is one base away. The rearrangement links TRBV10-3 to TRBJ2-7, with a weak D call TRBD2 (5 bases). This CDR3 has 12 residues. Looked up from germline, CDR1 is ENHRY and CDR2 is SYGVKD. The CDR3 protein is CAISKSRGEQYF. The CDR3 DNA reads TGTGCCATCAGTAAGTCACGGGGAGAACAGTACTTC.

Judged by abundance, this clonotype is large. The CDR3 coding sequence is TGTGCCAGCAGCCGTCCGGGACAGGGAGATGGCTACACCTTC. Protein product: CASSRPGQGDGYTF. The V and J genes are TRBV6-6 and TRBJ1-2; 9 bases match TRBD1. CDR3 length equals 14 residues. Trimming removed 6 bases from V and 6 bases from J; junction bases left unmatched: 8. Germline CDR1 is MNHNY and CDR2 is SVGAGI (reference sequence).

The genes are TRBV30 and TRBJ2-7, with D tentatively TRBD2 (6 bases). The V gene's germline CDR1 is GTSNPN and CDR2 SVGIG (reference sequence). This CDR3 has 15 amino acids. The V end lost 0 bases, the J end lost 2 bases, and 14 bases lay between the germline ends. In nucleotides, the CDR3 is TGTGCCTGGAGTGTGGGCGGGATAAGGGCCTACGAGCAGTACTTC. It is translated as CAWSVGGIRAYEQYF.

The V call is TRBV6-2 or TRBV6-3, the J call TRBJ2-7; D is perhaps TRBD1 (6 bases). CDR1 and CDR2 (germline): MNHEY, SVGEGT. V lost 6 bases to trimming and J lost 5 bases, with 17 bases between them. The CDR3 extends over 14 amino acids. The CDR3 nucleotides read TGTGCCAGCAGCTCCCGGGACATAACCAACGAGCAGTACTTC. It yields the protein CASSSRDITNEQYF.

The chain carries TRBV12-3 or TRBV12-4 and TRBJ1-1; D not certain. V gave up 4 bases and J gave up 4 bases, with 13 bases separating them. The CDR3 totals 14 residues. The CDR3 nucleotides read TGTGCCAGCAGTTCAGGTGGATCGTGCACTGAAGCTTTCTTT. The encoded protein is CASSSGGSCTEAFF.

The V and J genes are TRBV11-2 and TRBJ1-6; D gene ambiguous. This CDR3 spans 12 amino acids. CDR1 and CDR2 from the germline V gene are SGHAT and FQNNGV. V lost 8 bases and J lost 10, with 12 bases in between. CDR3 protein: CASGNAGSPLHF. In DNA, the CDR3 is TGTGCCAGCGGTAACGCCGGGTCACCCCTCCACTTT.

On this clonotype itself: A much larger clone differs from this one at a single base, so this may be a read error. V and J are TRBV15 and TRBJ1-2; D unresolved. CDR1 and CDR2 from the germline V gene are LNHNV and YYDKDF (reference sequence). V lost 3 bases and J lost 6, with 11 bases in between. This CDR3 spans 13 amino acids. The CDR3 region is CATSSWQRDGYTF. The CDR3 coding sequence is TGTGCCACCAGCAGTTGGCAGAGAGATGGCTACACCTTC.